The 23 T cell receptor beta chains below were found in one sample sequenced in a study of CD8+CD57+ T cells in acquired aplastic anemia. TCR beta VDJ and CDR3 profiles were obtained from a genomic DNA template. TCRdb itself ran the reads through MiXCR, one entry per CDR3 protein. Here the sample spans around 430,000 distinct CDR3 sequences, about a third being singletons. CD8+CD57+ cell expansion had been shown by flow cytometry in patients chosen for sequencing. Sequenced input: sorted CD4+, CD8+, or CD8+CD57+ T cells (not recorded which) from PBMCs. These receptor sequences come from a human donor with aplastic anemia.

This clonotype was found many times. The rearrangement joins TRBV19 to TRBJ2-7; perhaps TRBD2 as D (5 bases). CDR1 and CDR2 (germline): LNHDA, SQIVND (reference sequence). V lost 6 bases and J lost 6, with 12 bases in between. This CDR3 is 12 amino acids long. The chain's CDR3 is CASSPAVGEQYF. As DNA, the CDR3 is TGTGCCAGTAGCCCAGCGGTAGGCGAGCAGTACTTC. Full variable domain (rest looked up from reference TRBV19 and TRBJ2-7): DGGITQSPKYLFRKEGQNVTLSCEQNLNHDAMYWYRQDPGQGLRLIYYSQIVNDFQKGDIAEGYSVSREKKESFPLTVTSAQKNPTAFYLCASSPAVGEQYFGPGTRLTVT.

This clonotype was counted a single time. Just one base apart from a much larger clone, this may be a read error. This chain links TRBV7-9 with TRBJ2-5; D gene uncertain. There are 13 residues in the CDR3. The germline CDR1 and CDR2 sequences are SEHNR and FQNEAQ (reference sequence). The DNA of the CDR3 is TGTGCCGGCAGCAAGGACCTTCGAGAGACCCAGTACTTC. This translates into CAGSKDLRETQYF.

The table lists this clonotype with a few counts. The chain carries TRBV5-4 and TRBJ2-6; 8 nucleotides agree with TRBD1. The length of the CDR3 is 18 residues. Germline CDR1 is SGHNT and CDR2 is YYREEE (reference sequence). With 3 bases clipped from V and 1 base from J, the junction kept 9 bases outside the gene matches. CDR3: CASSWLDRGQSGANVLTF. The CDR3 DNA is TGTGCCAGCAGCTGGTTAGACAGGGGCCAATCTGGGGCCAACGTCCTGACTTTC. The full variable domain, its missing parts supplied by reference TRBV5-4 and TRBJ2-6, is ETGVTQSPTHLIKTRGQQVTLRCSSQSGHNTVSWYQQALGQGPQFIFQYYREEENGRGNFPPRFSGLQFPNYSSELNVNALELDDSALYLCASSWLDRGQSGANVLTFGAGSRLTVL.

The chain combines TRBV10-3 with TRBJ2-7; 9 bases fit TRBD1. CDR3 length equals 13 residues. In germline, CDR1 is ENHRY, CDR2 SYGVKD. Trimming cost V 3 bases and J 5 bases; bases outside gene matches: 2. CDR3 residues: CAISDRTGDEQYF. The CDR3 coding sequence is TGTGCCATCAGTGACCGGACAGGGGACGAGCAGTACTTC.

This CDR3 is CAISESDEKLFF. DNA of the CDR3: TGTGCCATCAGTGAGTCGGACGAAAAACTGTTTTTT. V gene TRBV10-3 combines with J gene TRBJ1-4; D uncertain. The CDR3 has 12 amino acids. Trimming left V 0 bases short and J 8 bases short, with 4 bases between. Germline V gene sequence: CDR1 ENHRY, CDR2 SYGVKD.

This clonotype was recorded many times. V and J are TRBV19 and TRBJ1-4; unclear D gene. The V gene lost 9 bases and the J gene lost 8 bases, with 10 bases spanning the gap. This CDR3 is 11 amino acids long. Per the germline V gene, CDR1 is LNHDA and CDR2 is SQIVND (reference sequence). In DNA form, the CDR3 reads TGTGCCAGCGGAAACCAGGAAAAACTGTTTTTT. The encoded protein is CASGNQEKLFF. The variable domain in full, completed from reference TRBV19 and TRBJ1-4, reads DGGITQSPKYLFRKEGQNVTLSCEQNLNHDAMYWYRQDPGQGLRLIYYSQIVNDFQKGDIAEGYSVSREKKESFPLTVTSAQKNPTAFYLCASGNQEKLFFGSGTQLSVL.

This clonotype has just a few counts. This may be a read error, as it is one base from a much larger clone. This chain joins TRBV10-3 and TRBJ2-5, with 10 nucleotides matching TRBD2. Germline V gene lookup returns CDR1 ENHRY and CDR2 SYGVKD. The CDR3 is 16 residues long. The junction had 12 bases not matched to a gene; V was cut back by 3 bases and J by 8 bases. CDR3 sequence: CAISDLASGRVDTQYF. In DNA, the CDR3 is TGTGCCATCAGTGATCTTGCTAGCGGGAGAGTAGATACCCAGTACTTC.

This clonotype was recorded many times. CDR3 loop: CASAGQGAREQYF. Written as DNA, the CDR3 is TGTGCCAGCGCGGGACAGGGGGCACGCGAGCAGTACTTC. The genes are TRBV2 and TRBJ2-7; 12 bases line up with TRBD1. The CDR3 has 13 amino acids. CDR1 is SNHLY and CDR2 is FYNNEI in the germline V gene. V lost 8 bases and J lost 6; bases outside the gene matches: 5.

The chain employs TRBV5-4 and TRBJ2-3, with 11 nucleotides matching TRBD2. This CDR3 has 18 amino acids. CDR1 is SGHNT and CDR2 is YYREEE in the germline V gene (reference sequence). After removal of 1 base from V and 1 base from J, the junction contained 8 bases not matched to a gene. This CDR3 reads CASSLLSGGASGTDTQYF. The CDR3 DNA follows: TGTGCCAGCAGCTTGCTTAGCGGGGGGGCCAGTGGCACAGATACGCAGTATTTT.

This clonotype appeared a few times. The genes are TRBV5-5 and TRBJ1-3; no reliable D call. The CDR3 contains 14 residues. CDR1 SGHKS and CDR2 YYEKEE come from the germline V gene (reference sequence). V was shortened by 0 bases and J by 5 bases, with 9 bases between the two germline ends. In DNA form, the CDR3 reads TGTGCCAGCAGCTTGGATGGCAGACGAAACACCATATATTTT. It is translated as CASSLDGRRNTIYF.

This clonotype was seen a handful of times. The chain couples TRBV5-1 to TRBJ2-3; 9 positions match TRBD2. CDR3 length: 15 amino acids. Germline CDR1 reads SGHRS; CDR2 reads YFSETQ. V was pared by 0 bases and J by 6 bases, with 5 bases of the junction left unmatched. In DNA, the CDR3 is TGCGCCAGCAGCTTGGTGGCTAGCGGGACGGATACGCAGTATTTT. Protein: CASSLVASGTDTQYF.

This clonotype appeared many times. The genes are TRBV20-1 and TRBJ1-2, with D tentatively TRBD1 (5 bases). V dropped 2 bases and J dropped 8 bases, with 15 bases sitting between them. The CDR3 contains 13 residues. The V gene's germline CDR1 is DFQATT and CDR2 SNEGSKA (reference sequence). CDR3 nucleotide sequence: TGCAGTGCTAGAACTAAGCAGGGCGGGGGCTACACCTTC. It is translated as CSARTKQGGGYTF.

This clonotype was observed a few times. A much larger clone differs by one base, so this may be a read error. The chain carries TRBV29-1 and TRBJ2-7; D is ambiguous. Germline V CDR1 and CDR2: SQVTM, ANQGSEA. There are 15 residues in the CDR3. Trimming took 6 bases from V and 2 from J, leaving 20 bases between them. CDR3 coding DNA: TGCAGCGTCACCGGGCCTCAAGAAAGCCCCTACGAGCAGTACTTC. This sequence encodes CSVTGPQESPYEQYF.

This clonotype was picked up many times. This chain joins TRBV19 and TRBJ2-7, with a weak D call TRBD1 (5 bases). The V end lost 10 bases, the J end lost 8 bases, and 15 bases lay between the germline ends. The CDR3 totals 11 residues. Germline CDR1 and CDR2: LNHDA and SQIVND (reference sequence). The DNA of the CDR3 is TGTGCCACCGTAATGCAGGGTAAGCAGTACTTC. Protein product: CATVMQGKQYF.

V gene TRBV5-8 combines with J gene TRBJ2-7; a possible D gene is TRBD2 (5 bases). The CDR3 has 15 residues. Trimming shortened V by 0 bases and J by 2 bases, and 12 bases separated the two germline ends. Looked up from germline, CDR1 is SGHTS and CDR2 is YDEGEE. For the CDR3, the DNA is TGTGCCAGCAGCTTGGGGACTCTGTCAACCTACGAGCAGTACTTC. This gives the protein CASSLGTLSTYEQYF.

This clonotype was observed a few times. This chain links TRBV6-5 with TRBJ2-7, with 8 bases fitting TRBD1. The J segment lost 2 bases and the V segment lost 2 bases, leaving 11 bases of the junction unmatched. There are 17 residues in the CDR3. Germline V gene data show CDR1 as MNHEY and CDR2 as SVGAGI. CDR3 in amino acids: CASSYTGTGSSAYEQYF. The DNA of the CDR3 is TGTGCCAGCAGTTACACCGGGACAGGTTCCTCCGCCTACGAGCAGTACTTC.

This clonotype turned up a few times. Likely a read error: the CDR3 ends without its conserved phenylalanine or tryptophan. Because the CDR3's place on the DNA is in doubt, the DNA is left out and the CDR3 is given as listed by TCRdb. This chain connects TRBV24-1 to TRBJ2-1; whether TRBD1, the table's D call, matches the DNA was not checked. The CDR3 is 11 amino acids in total, end residues counted. Germline V gene sequence: CDR1 KGHDR, CDR2 SFDVKD. The chain's CDR3 is CATSHWDSPFR.

This chain joins TRBV19 and TRBJ1-1; no reliable D call. The germline V and J ends were trimmed by 5 bases and 8 bases, with 12 bases remaining between them. Germline values: CDR1 LNHDA, CDR2 SQIVND (reference sequence). This CDR3 is built from 12 residues. As DNA, the CDR3 is TGTGCCAGTAGTCCGTCCGGAGGGGAAGCTTTCTTT. This encodes CASSPSGGEAFF.

There are a few counts of this clonotype. The CDR3 spells CASSEVAGTRFSRELFF. Written as DNA, the CDR3 is TGTGCCAGCAGTGAAGTCGCAGGGACTAGGTTCTCCAGGGAGCTGTTTTTT. This chain links TRBV6-1 with TRBJ2-2; TRBD2 aligns across 8 bases. The length of the CDR3 is 17 residues. Germline V gene lookup returns CDR1 MNHNS and CDR2 SASEGT. Trimming removed 1 base from V and 9 bases from J; junction bases left unmatched: 13.

The rearrangement links TRBV24-1 to TRBJ1-5; TRBD1 agrees at 8 bases. J lost 5 bases, V lost 9 bases, and 17 bases had no gene match. The CDR3 covers 17 residues. Germline CDR1 is KGHDR and CDR2 is SFDVKD. CDR3 amino acids: CATPDRALGGLDQPQHF. The CDR3 bases are TGTGCCACCCCGGACAGGGCGTTGGGTGGGTTGGATCAGCCCCAGCATTTT.

This clonotype was detected ten times or more. The V gene is TRBV20-1, the J gene TRBJ1-6; D might be TRBD1 (6 bases). Germline values: CDR1 DFQATT, CDR2 SNEGSKA (reference sequence). The CDR3 length is 14 residues. V lost 3 bases and J 7 bases, leaving 13 bases between the germline ends. The CDR3 sequence: CSASRQVGNSPLHF. In DNA form, the CDR3 reads TGCAGTGCTAGTAGACAGGTGGGGAATTCACCCCTCCACTTT.

The genes are TRBV10-3 and TRBJ2-2, with 9 bases lining up with TRBD1. The CDR3 extends over 17 amino acids. V gave up 0 bases and J gave up 5 bases; unmatched junction bases: 7. Germline V gene data show CDR1 as ENHRY and CDR2 as SYGVKD. The CDR3 reads CAISESSGTGRTGELFF. The CDR3 region has the DNA TGTGCCATCAGTGAGTCAAGCGGGACAGGGAGAACCGGGGAGCTGTTTTTT.

This clonotype was recorded a few times. The rearrangement links TRBV6-1 to TRBJ1-2; a possible D gene is TRBD1 (6 bases). V lost 1 base and J 4 bases, leaving 13 bases between the germline ends. In germline, CDR1 is MNHNS, CDR2 SASEGT. The length of the CDR3 is 15 residues. This chain's CDR3 is CASSEVTDRSYGYTF. CDR3 coding DNA: TGTGCCAGCAGTGAAGTTACCGACAGGTCCTATGGCTACACCTTC.